This entry features one T cell receptor beta chain sequence. In the source study's methods: Cell counts per sample came from amplifying reference gene primers. Clones were read by immunoSEQ multiplex PCR, and TCRdb kept only the in-frame ones, dropping some. The V and J calls and clone size come from that table; D and trimming were worked out from the DNA. The top ten clones hold 1.5% to 2% of a sample with around 250,000 clones, approximately 85% of them seen once. This sample was taken from a study of blood T cell repertoires in COVID-19. In the study overall: PBMCs, B-cell-depleted T cells, or T cells were the source of the cDNA or gDNA that made up the material.

Sequencing was performed on PBMCs or T cells enriched from blood (not recorded which). The clonotype comes from a woman aged 45-65 years who had recovered from COVID-19.

CDR3 in amino acids: CASSQVASGSTGELFF. The CDR3 coding sequence is TGTGCCAGCAGCCAAGTCGCTAGCGGGAGTACCGGGGAGCTGTTTTTT. V is TRBV3-1 (or the pseudogene TRBV3-2) and J is TRBJ2-2; the match to TRBD2 covers 10 bases. The ends lost 1 base at V and 5 bases at J; junction bases unmatched: 4. Germline CDR1 is LGHDT and CDR2 is YNNKEL (reference sequence). The CDR3 has 16 residues.